This T cell receptor (beta chain) derives from a study of PD-L1 blockade in urothelial cancer. Sequenced by immunoSEQ multiplex PCR; TCRdb stores in-frame clones only, minus some. The table lists approximately 40,000 clones, 75% to 90% of them singletons, with roughly 24% in the top ten. Time point here: peripheral blood 6 weeks after treatment start. Germline lookup yields CDR1 MNHEY and CDR2 SVGAGI. This CDR3 has 16 residues. Trimming cost V 2 bases and J 4 bases; bases outside gene matches: 9. The sequence came from a man in his 60s with urothelial cancer. The source material was PBMCs, sampled around atezolizumab (anti-PD-L1) treatment. The chain joins TRBV6-5 to TRBJ1-2; 8 bases fit TRBD1. The CDR3 DNA reads as TGTGCCAGCAGTTACCGACTAACCGGGACAGGCTATGGCTACACCTTC. It yields the protein CASSYRLTGTGYGYTF.